The TCR beta chain under discussion was sequenced for a study of cytomegalovirus exposure and HLA in healthy donors. Whole-study results and caveats: Using the classifier, cytomegalovirus status was reportedly diagnosed with high specificity and sensitivity. Many donors shared some public TCRs, even though most TCR sequences were rare. Among the CMV-associated chains, three were confirmed in vitro as specific for CMV antigens.

The length of the CDR3 is 14 residues. Germline CDR1 reads KGHSH; CDR2 reads LQKENI. The ends were cut back, 5 bases at V and 3 bases at J, with 13 bases in the middle. The donors belonged to the approximately 110-subject validation cohort, separate from the roughly 700-subject first cohort. The method was immunoSEQ multiplex PCR; TCRdb's version includes in-frame clones alone and lacks a portion of them. This sample has approximately 220,000 clones; around 80% occur once, and the top ten carry more than 13%. Comments on this clone: Its antigen is not known.

This clonotype was sampled from a young woman in good health and CMV-seropositive. This chain joins TRBV18 and TRBJ1-2; D unclear. The sample comprised PBMCs. For the CDR3, the DNA is TGTGCCAGCTCAGTCCGGGCCTCTGACTATGGCTACACCTTC. It codes for CASSVRASDYGYTF.